Described below is a single T cell receptor beta chain sequence and its context. The antigen is not known. These data originate in a study of cytomegalovirus exposure and HLA in healthy donors. V lost 4 bases and J lost 4, with 14 bases in between. CDR3 length: 14 residues. Germline-derived CDR1 and CDR2 are SGHRS and YFSETQ. Study observations and caveats: A later analysis showed HLA-associated TCR beta chains outstripping equally common others in clonal expansion.

In the PCR, 60 Vbeta and 13 Jbeta primers were used. TCRdb's table, derived via immunoSEQ multiplex PCR, lists solely in-frame clones and lacks some. Found here are roughly 69,000 clones, roughly 76% of them singletons; the top ten hold 3% to 3.5%. The sequencing sample was made of PBMCs. This TCR was recovered from a man between 18 and 35 years old in good health and CMV-seronegative. This chain links TRBV5-1 with TRBJ1-1; the D gene is possibly TRBD1 (5 bases). The DNA for the CDR3 is TGCGCCAGCAGCCCCCCTAACCAGGGCACTGAAGCTTTCTTT. Protein: CASSPPNQGTEAFF.